The 28 T cell receptor beta chains below come from one sample, sequenced in a study of beta chain features in type 1 diabetes. Study-level findings and limits: Across all four CD4+ subsets, people with type 1 diabetes showed modestly shorter TCRB CDR3s.

Reverse transcription of all isolated RNA meant that expressed TCRB transcripts were sequenced. Profiled with immunoSEQ multiplex PCR; TCRdb holds only in-frame clones, not every one. The sample yields 20,000 to 25,000 clones, more than 45% seen once. What these receptors recognize is not known. The sample taken for sequencing was stem cell memory CD4+ T cells from blood. These receptor sequences come from a man between 18 and 29 years old with type 1 diabetes.

The chain is built from TRBV2 and TRBJ2-2; TRBD2 agrees at 11 bases. With V trimmed by 4 bases and J by 4 bases, 2 bases remained unmatched. This CDR3 contains 15 residues. Germline V lookup: CDR1 SNHLY, CDR2 FYNNEI. The CDR3 DNA sequence: TGTGCCAGCAGTGGGACTAGCGGGCCCACCGGGGAGCTGTTTTTT. Translated: CASSGTSGPTGELFF.

This clone appeared a few times. The chain joins TRBV5-1 to TRBJ2-7; D uncertain. The germline CDR1 and CDR2 sequences are SGHRS and YFSETQ. The CDR3 length is 13 residues. Trimming pared 4 bases from V and 4 bases from J, leaving 12 bases between. The CDR3 reads CASSKSQLYEQYF. CDR3 DNA: TGCGCCAGCAGCAAATCACAGCTTTACGAGCAGTACTTC.

The chain joins TRBV11-2 to TRBJ2-6, with TRBD1 identical over 9 bases. V dropped 6 bases and J dropped 1; count of bases not matched to a gene: 7. From germline, CDR1 is SGHAT and CDR2 FQNNGV. The CDR3 length is 17 residues. In DNA form, the CDR3 reads TGTGCCAGCAGACCTGGGACAGGGAGATCTGGGGCCAACGTCCTGACTTTC. Protein sequence: CASRPGTGRSGANVLTF.

The chain's CDR3 is CASGGVHEQYF. The CDR3 DNA follows: TGTGCCAGCGGGGGGGTTCACGAGCAGTACTTC. This chain uses TRBV6-5 with TRBJ2-7; 7 nucleotides match TRBD2. Germline V gives CDR1 MNHEY, CDR2 SVGAGI. V lost 8 bases to trimming and J lost 5 bases; unmatched junction nucleotides: 3. The CDR3 has 11 residues.

This clone has just a few counts. The chain recombines TRBV2 with TRBJ1-6; D not resolved. V shed 4 bases and J shed 10 bases, with 14 bases lying between them. In germline, CDR1 is SNHLY, CDR2 FYNNEI. The CDR3 has 14 amino acids. DNA of the CDR3: TGTGCCAGCAGTGTTGACGGGTCGGGGTCACCCCTCCACTTT. This codes for CASSVDGSGSPLHF.

V usage is TRBV21-1 and J usage is TRBJ1-2; the table's D gene call, TRBD1, was not cross checked with the DNA. TRBV21-1 is termed a pseudogene. The CDR3 has 17 residues. In nucleotides, the CDR3 is TGTGCCAGCAGCATCGTGATGGGGGACAGGGGACTCTATGGCTACACCTTC. Protein product: CASSIVMGDRGLYGYTF.

V and J are TRBV5-1 and TRBJ1-4; 10 positions agree with TRBD1. The J segment lost 7 bases and the V segment lost 4 bases, leaving 4 bases of the junction unmatched. CDR3 length: 14 amino acids. The germline V gene has CDR1 SGHRS and CDR2 YFSETQ. CDR3 coding DNA: TGCGCCAGCAGCCCCCGGACAGGGGGTGAAAAACTGTTTTTT. Protein: CASSPRTGGEKLFF.

This clone appeared a few times. The CDR3 nucleotides read TGCGCCAGCAGACGGGGTCCAGAAAGAAACACTGAAGCTTTCTTT. Translating it yields CASRRGPERNTEAFF. The chain links TRBV10-2 to TRBJ1-1; D is unclear. CDR1 and CDR2 from the germline V gene are WSHSY and SAAADI. V lost 6 bases and J lost 2, with 16 bases in between. CDR3 size: 15 residues.

This clone appeared a few times. The rearrangement links TRBV7-2 to TRBJ1-5; 8 nucleotides align to TRBD1. This CDR3 comprises 14 residues. The germline gives CDR1 SGHTA, CDR2 FQGNSA. V lost 5 bases and J lost 4; bases outside the gene matches: 4. In DNA, the CDR3 is TGTGCCAGCAGCCTACGGACAGGGAATCAGCCCCAGCATTTT. It encodes CASSLRTGNQPQHF.

The rearrangement joins TRBV5-4 to TRBJ2-6; a weak D match, TRBD2 (5 bases). The CDR3 is made up of 19 amino acids. From germline, CDR1 is SGHNT and CDR2 YYREEE (reference sequence). V lost 4 bases, J lost 0 bases, and 20 bases lay in between. The DNA for the CDR3 is TGTGCCAGCAGCAGTCCTATGGGTACGGGGAGCTCTGGGGCCAACGTCCTGACTTTC. Residues: CASSSPMGTGSSGANVLTF.

V is TRBV15 and J is TRBJ1-6, with TRBD1 matching 7 bases. V gave up 0 bases and J gave up 14 bases; unmatched junction bases: 10. This CDR3 region has 15 residues. In germline, CDR1 is LNHNV, CDR2 YYDKDF (reference sequence). CDR3 loop: CATSRDLSDRVALHF. The CDR3, as DNA: TGTGCCACCAGCAGAGATCTCTCCGACAGGGTGGCCCTCCACTTT. Filled out from reference TRBV15 and TRBJ1-6, the complete variable domain reads DAMVIQNPRYQVTQFGKPVTLSCSQTLNHNVMYWYQQKSSQAPKLLFHYYDKDFNNEADTPDNFQSRRPNTSFCFLDIRSPGLGDTAMYLCATSRDLSDRVALHFGNGTRLTVT.

The chain combines TRBV18 with TRBJ2-3; no definite D call. The CDR3 has 14 amino acids. Germline lookup yields CDR1 KGHSH and CDR2 LQKENI. Trimming removed 3 bases from V and 6 bases from J, with 13 bases in between. CDR3 DNA sequence: TGTGCCAGCTCACCGCTCGATGGAGCCGATACGCAGTATTTT. It translates to CASSPLDGADTQYF.

This clone appeared a few times. CDR3 region: CASSLDSYAGDEQFF. The CDR3 bases are TGTGCCAGCAGCTTAGACAGTTACGCGGGCGATGAGCAGTTCTTC. The V and J genes are TRBV11-3 and TRBJ2-1, with D maybe TRBD2 (5 bases). The germline CDR1 and CDR2 sequences are SGHNT and YENEEA. V was trimmed by 0 bases and J by 8 bases, leaving 14 bases between them. The CDR3 contains 15 residues.

The gene calls are TRBV18 and TRBJ2-5; D remains ambiguous. CDR1 KGHSH and CDR2 LQKENI come from the germline V gene. The CDR3 is 15 amino acids. Trimming removed 1 base from V and 3 bases from J, with 12 bases in between. The CDR3 loop reads CASSPRTIAKETQYF. Written as DNA, the CDR3 is TGTGCCAGCTCACCACGTACTATAGCAAAAGAGACCCAGTACTTC.

V is TRBV5-1 and J is TRBJ2-1; 10 bases agree with TRBD1. CDR3 length equals 15 residues. Trimming cost V 5 bases and J 12 bases; bases outside gene matches: 14. Germline assignment: CDR1 SGHRS and CDR2 YFSETQ. The CDR3 DNA reads TGCGCCAGCAGACCGGGGACAGGGGCCCCGGGGGGGCAGTTCTTC. Encoded protein: CASRPGTGAPGGQFF. Full variable domain (missing parts from reference TRBV5-1 and TRBJ2-1): KAGVTQTPRYLIKTRGQQVTLSCSPISGHRSVSWYQQTPGQGLQFLFEYFSETQRNKGNFPGRFSGRQFSNSRSEMNVSTLELGDSALYLCASRPGTGAPGGQFFGPGTRLTVL.

In its sample, this clone was seen a few times. The chain links TRBV30 to TRBJ2-7; TRBD1 aligns across 8 bases. The V gene end was trimmed by 0 bases and the J gene end by 5 bases; junction bases not matched to a gene: 9. Germline assignment: CDR1 GTSNPN and CDR2 SVGIG (reference sequence). This CDR3 has 15 residues. This chain's CDR3 is CAWSVPGQGVDEQYF. CDR3 sequence (DNA): TGTGCCTGGAGTGTACCAGGACAGGGAGTAGACGAGCAGTACTTC.

This clone was seen just once. This chain connects TRBV27 to TRBJ2-7; 11 positions match TRBD2. The length of the CDR3 is 14 residues. Germline loops: CDR1 MNHEY, CDR2 SMNVEV (reference sequence). The V and J ends lost 6 bases and 2 bases, in that order; junction bases with no gene match: 3. The CDR3 coding sequence is TGTGCCAGCAGGGTAGCGGGAGGGCCCTACGAGCAGTACTTC. Translation: CASRVAGGPYEQYF.

The table lists this clone with a few counts. The chain links TRBV7-2 to TRBJ1-1; possible D gene TRBD1, 5 bases. Deletions cut 1 base from V and 5 bases from J, with 11 bases between. Germline lookup yields CDR1 SGHTA and CDR2 FQGNSA. The CDR3 length is 14 residues. The CDR3 region has the DNA TGTGCCAGCAGCTTAGACCAGGGTAGGACTGAAGCTTTCTTT. It codes for CASSLDQGRTEAFF.

V is TRBV12-2 and J is TRBJ2-3; the table's D gene call, TRBD2, was not cross checked with the DNA. TRBV12-2 is a documented pseudogene. The CDR3 extends over 16 amino acids. CDR3 in amino acids: CASRRRLAGISDTQYF. CDR3 nucleotide sequence: TGTGCAAGTCGCCGACGACTAGCGGGGATTTCAGATACGCAGTATTTT.

The rearrangement links TRBV5-1 to TRBJ1-6; a possible D gene is TRBD1 (6 bases). Trimming pared 4 bases from V and 6 bases from J, leaving 14 bases between. This CDR3 comprises 15 residues. From germline, CDR1 is SGHRS and CDR2 YFSETQ. DNA for the CDR3: TGCGCCAGCAGCGTATTGACAGGCCGTAATTCACCCCTCCACTTT. This encodes CASSVLTGRNSPLHF.

This clone was seen only a few times. The genes are TRBV5-4 and TRBJ2-1, with D perhaps matching TRBD2 (5 bases). Germline CDR1 is SGHNT and CDR2 is YYREEE (reference sequence). The CDR3 extends over 15 amino acids. Trimming cost V 0 bases and J 1 base, with 8 bases left between them. The DNA for the CDR3 is TGTGCCAGCAGCTTGGGCGGAGGTTCCTACAATGAGCAGTTCTTC. This encodes CASSLGGGSYNEQFF.

The rearrangement joins TRBV6-5 to TRBJ1-2, with a weak D call TRBD1 (6 bases). V was trimmed by 0 bases and J by 3 bases, leaving 8 bases between them. Germline V gene data show CDR1 as MNHEY and CDR2 as SVGAGI. The CDR3 consists of 14 residues. The CDR3 region is CASSYSAGDYGYTF. In nucleotides, the CDR3 is TGTGCCAGCAGTTACTCAGCAGGGGACTATGGCTACACCTTC.

This chain links TRBV11-2 with TRBJ2-5; D is undetermined. The CDR3 extends over 11 amino acids. Trimming removed 6 bases at V and 2 bases at J, with 4 bases between. The germline V gene encodes CDR1 SGHAT and CDR2 FQNNGV. The CDR3, as DNA: TGTGCCAGCAGGGCTCAAGAGACCCAGTACTTC. It translates to CASRAQETQYF.

The chain employs TRBV19 and TRBJ1-5; 9 positions agree with TRBD1. The CDR3 has 14 amino acids. Germline V gene lookup returns CDR1 LNHDA and CDR2 SQIVND (reference sequence). The junction had 5 bases not matched to a gene; V was cut back by 8 bases and J by 3 bases. The CDR3 protein is CASARDRVNQPQHF. The DNA of the CDR3 is TGTGCCAGTGCCCGGGACAGGGTCAATCAGCCCCAGCATTTT. The full variable domain, completed using reference TRBV19 and TRBJ1-5, is DGGITQSPKYLFRKEGQNVTLSCEQNLNHDAMYWYRQDPGQGLRLIYYSQIVNDFQKGDIAEGYSVSREKKESFPLTVTSAQKNPTAFYLCASARDRVNQPQHFGDGTRLSIL.

The chain uses TRBV7-2 and TRBJ2-2; 8 bases are a match to TRBD1. This CDR3 region has 15 residues. Germline lookup yields CDR1 SGHTA and CDR2 FQGNSA. The V gene end was trimmed by 3 bases and the J gene end by 6 bases; junction bases not matched to a gene: 6. In nucleotides, the CDR3 is TGTGCCAGCAGCTTTCAGGGGGCCATCCCCGGGGAGCTGTTTTTT. Encoded protein: CASSFQGAIPGELFF.

The V call is TRBV5-6, the J call TRBJ1-3; the D is unclear. Germline CDR1 and CDR2: SGHDT and YYEEEE. The CDR3 loop spans 16 amino acids. V lost 0 bases and J lost 0, with 10 bases in between. As DNA, the CDR3 is TGTGCCAGCAGCTTGGGACGTCAGGCCTCTGGAAACACCATATATTTT. This codes for CASSLGRQASGNTIYF.

This clone was observed a handful of times. J is TRBJ2-3 and V is TRBV5-6; a possible D gene is TRBD1 (6 bases). Trimming cost V 4 bases and J 4 bases, with 19 bases left between them. The germline gives CDR1 SGHDT, CDR2 YYEEEE. The CDR3 totals 16 residues. CDR3 protein: CASSRLDRRQSDTQYF. CDR3 coding DNA: TGTGCCAGCAGCCGACTCGACAGGAGGCAGTCAGATACGCAGTATTTT. The full variable domain, completed using reference TRBV5-6 and TRBJ2-3, is DAGVTQSPTHLIKTRGQQVTLRCSPKSGHDTVSWYQQALGQGPQFIFQYYEEEERQRGNFPDRFSGHQFPNYSSELNVNALLLGDSALYLCASSRLDRRQSDTQYFGPGTRLTVL.

The genes are TRBV7-2 and TRBJ1-5; 7 nucleotides line up with TRBD1. The CDR3 is 17 residues long. Germline V gene data show CDR1 as SGHTA and CDR2 as FQGNSA. The J segment lost 5 bases and the V segment lost 5 bases, leaving 15 bases of the junction unmatched. The CDR3 loop is CASSPQSPTGNYQPQHF. CDR3 in DNA: TGTGCCAGCAGCCCCCAATCTCCGACAGGGAACTATCAGCCCCAGCATTTT.